Listed below are T cell receptor beta chains from one sample, sequenced in a study of blood T cell repertoires in COVID-19. Repertoires were generated with immunoSEQ multiplex PCR, while TCRdb's copy carries only in-frame clones and drops some. The table includes roughly 60,000 clones, roughly 88% detected once. Sequenced: peripheral blood. The receptor set was obtained from a man in his thirties or forties with COVID-19, enrolled during active disease. CDR3s include the opening cysteine and the closing phenylalanine or tryptophan. The D gene is left open where the match is weak. Where a row states a size, it is once, few, many or the class of an expanded clone; other rows omit it.

-	TRBV6-2/TRBV6-3	TRBJ2-1	-	TGTGCCAGCAGCCACGGGTTAAATGAGCAGTTCTTC	CASSHGLNEQFF
-	TRBV19	TRBJ2-1	-	TGTGCCAGTAGTACTCCCCCCAATGAGCAGTTCTTC	CASSTPPNEQFF
-	TRBV27	TRBJ2-3	TRBD2	TGTGCCAGCAGTCCGGGGGGAAATACGCAGTATTTT	CASSPGGNTQYF
-	TRBV27	TRBJ1-4	TRBD1	TGTGCCAGCAGTTCCCCCCGGACAGGGTATGAAAAACTGTTTTTT	CASSSPRTGYEKLFF
-	TRBV5-4	TRBJ1-6	-	TGTGCCAGCAGCTTGTCTATGGGGACTGGTAATTCACCCCTCCACTTT	CASSLSMGTGNSPLHF
-	TRBV15	TRBJ1-1	-	TGTGCCACCAGCAGAGAAGGATTCATGGGAGGCACTGAAGCTTTCTTT	CATSREGFMGGTEAFF
-	TRBV7-2	TRBJ1-2	-	TGTGCCAGCAGCTTGACGCCCGCCAGGGGTTATGGCTACACCTTC	CASSLTPARGYGYTF
-	TRBV28	TRBJ2-1	-	TGTGCCAGCAGTTTCCAGGGTGATGAGCAGTTCTTC	CASSFQGDEQFF
-	TRBV5-4	TRBJ2-2	-	TGTGCCAGCAGCTGGACTGTGGCATCGAACACCGGGGAGCTGTTTTTT	CASSWTVASNTGELFF
-	TRBV6-6	TRBJ2-7	-	TGTGCCAGCAGTTCCCAGAGGTACGAGCAGTACTTC	CASSSQRYEQYF
once	TRBV19	TRBJ1-5	-	TGTGCCAGTAGCCAGACAGATTATAGCAATCAGCCCCAGCATTTT	CASSQTDYSNQPQHF
-	TRBV7-9	TRBJ2-4	-	TGTGCCAGCAGCTTATTTGGCGACATAGCCAAAAACATTCAGTACTTC	CASSLFGDIAKNIQYF
-	TRBV19	TRBJ2-7	-	TGTGCCAGTAGTATTCGCGGAACCTACGAGCAGTACTTC	CASSIRGTYEQYF
-	TRBV6-2/TRBV6-3	TRBJ1-1	TRBD1	TGTGCCAGCAGTACGGCCAGGGGGCGTGGGACTGAAGCTTTCTTT	CASSTARGRGTEAFF
-	TRBV6-9	TRBJ2-7	TRBD1	TGTGCCAGCAGTTATTCTTGGGACAGGGAAGTATACGAGCAGTACTTC	CASSYSWDREVYEQYF
few	TRBV19	TRBJ2-1	-	TGTGCCAGTACCCCAGGGGGACTAGTGAATGAGCAGTTCTTC	CASTPGGLVNEQFF
-	TRBV19	TRBJ1-1	TRBD1	TGTGCCAGTAGGACAGGGGGCAGAACTGAAGCTTTCTTT	CASRTGGRTEAFF
-	TRBV9	TRBJ2-3	TRBD2	TGTGCCAGCAGCCCTCGAGCGGGAGGGGAAGATACGCAGTATTTT	CASSPRAGGEDTQYF
-	TRBV19	TRBJ1-1	-	TGTGCCAGTGCGTACAATCGACAGAAAGCTTTCTTT	CASAYNRQKAFF
-	TRBV27	TRBJ2-7	TRBD1	TGTGCCAGCAGTTTATCTACAGGGGGGTACGAGCAGTACTTC	CASSLSTGGYEQYF
-	TRBV2	TRBJ2-3	TRBD2	TGTGCCAGCAGTCTTAGCGGGAGCCGCACAGATACGCAGTATTTT	CASSLSGSRTDTQYF
-	TRBV5-5	TRBJ1-2	-	TGTGCCAGCAGCCCCATCTGGCGGGGCGATGGCTACACCTTC	CASSPIWRGDGYTF
-	TRBV10-3	TRBJ1-1	-	TGTGCCATCAGCCCAGGACAGAGGAACACTGAAGCTTTCTTT	CAISPGQRNTEAFF
-	TRBV4-1	TRBJ2-4	-	TGCGCCAGCAGCCCGGGAACGGAAAGCAGGGCCAAAAACATTCAGTACTTC	CASSPGTESRAKNIQYF
once	TRBV6-5	TRBJ2-7	-	TGTGCCAGCAGTTACACACGTAGCGGCGGCTACGAGCAGTACTTC	CASSYTRSGGYEQYF
-	TRBV2	TRBJ1-5	-	TGTGCCAGCAGTGAAGCGGGCGGGGAAGTGGGTCAGCCCCAGCATTTT	CASSEAGGEVGQPQHF
-	TRBV20-1	TRBJ1-3	-	TGCAGTGCTCAGGAAAACACCATATATTTT	CSAQENTIYF
few	TRBV14	TRBJ2-7	-	TGTGCCAGCAGCCCCCAGGGGGGCTCCTACGAGCAGTACTTC	CASSPQGGSYEQYF
-	TRBV6-2/TRBV6-3	TRBJ2-2	TRBD2	TGTGCCAGCAGTTCACTAGCGGCGAACACCGGGGAGCTGTTTTTT	CASSSLAANTGELFF
-	TRBV5-4	TRBJ1-1	TRBD1	TGTGCCAGCAGCTCGAAACAGGGGGCTGCTTTCTTT	CASSSKQGAAFF
-	TRBV10-1	TRBJ2-5	-	TGCGCCAGCAGTGACAGGATAGACGGTGTCCAGTACTTC	CASSDRIDGVQYF
-	TRBV5-4	TRBJ2-1	TRBD2	TGTGCCAGCAGGCGGACTAGCGGGCCCGCAGAGCAGTTCTTC	CASRRTSGPAEQFF
-	TRBV29-1	TRBJ2-3	-	TGCAGCGTTGGGCCTAGCACAGATACGCAGTATTTT	CSVGPSTDTQYF
-	TRBV5-1	TRBJ1-5	-	TGCGCCAGCAGCTACGCACCGGGGGGCGACCAGCCCCAGCATTTT	CASSYAPGGDQPQHF
-	TRBV30	TRBJ1-2	-	TGTGCCTGGAGCCTATCGTATGGCTACACCTTC	CAWSLSYGYTF
-	TRBV19	TRBJ2-7	TRBD2	TGTGCCAGTAGTCTGGGGAGGGTTTGGAACGAGCAGTACTTC	CASSLGRVWNEQYF
few	TRBV2	TRBJ1-5	TRBD1	TGTGCCACCCGACAGGGTTTCGGCAGTCAGCCCCAGCATTTT	CATRQGFGSQPQHF
-	TRBV7-2	TRBJ1-1	-	TGTGCCAGCAGGAAGATCGGGGGGAACACTGAAGCTTTCTTT	CASRKIGGNTEAFF
-	TRBV9	TRBJ1-2	-	TGTGCCAGCAGCGCGACAGCAAACTATGGCTACACCTTC	CASSATANYGYTF
-	TRBV5-1	TRBJ2-5	TRBD2	TGCGCCAGCAGCCAGCGGGAGGGCCGGAGGGAGACCCAGTACTTC	CASSQREGRRETQYF
-	TRBV27	TRBJ1-3	TRBD1	TGTGCCAGCAGCTATACACAGGGGGCTGGAAACACCATATATTTT	CASSYTQGAGNTIYF
few	TRBV28	TRBJ2-3	TRBD2	TGTGCCAGCAGCCGCGGGACTAGCGGGAGGACAGATACGCAGTATTTT	CASSRGTSGRTDTQYF